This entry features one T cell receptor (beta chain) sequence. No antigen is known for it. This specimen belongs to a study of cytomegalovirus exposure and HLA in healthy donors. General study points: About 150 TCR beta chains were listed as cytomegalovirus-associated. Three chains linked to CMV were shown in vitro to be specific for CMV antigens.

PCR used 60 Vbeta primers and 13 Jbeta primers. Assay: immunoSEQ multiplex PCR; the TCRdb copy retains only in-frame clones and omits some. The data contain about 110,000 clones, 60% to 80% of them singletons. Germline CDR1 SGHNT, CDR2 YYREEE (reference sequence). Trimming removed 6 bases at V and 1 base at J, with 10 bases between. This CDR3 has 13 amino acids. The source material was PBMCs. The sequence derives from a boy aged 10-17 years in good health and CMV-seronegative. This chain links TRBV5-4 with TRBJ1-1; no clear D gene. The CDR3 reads CASTGQPNTEAFF. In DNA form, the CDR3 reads TGTGCCAGCACTGGGCAGCCGAACACTGAAGCTTTCTTT.